These T cell receptor beta chains were read from a single sample in a study of graft-versus-host responses after intestinal transplantation. What these receptors recognize is not known. Only in-frame clones appear in the TCRdb table, and some are missing; sequencing was by immunoSEQ multiplex PCR. The sample consists of about 92,000 clones, about 93% of them appearing once. The material was unstimulated CD8+ T cells sorted from spleen or lymph node cells, obtained before intestinal transplant. The origin of the receptors is a human donor who received an intestinal transplant. Both conserved end residues are part of each CDR3. D genes are given only for firm matches. Clone size appears in some rows only: once, few, many, or a class for an expanded clone.

size	D	V	J	CDR3	DNA
NA	NA	TRBV6-1	TRBJ2-1	CASSLTITYNEQFF	TGTGCCAGCAGTTTGACTATTACATACAATGAGCAGTTCTTC
few	NA	TRBV4-2	TRBJ2-1	CASSQDGETAYNEQFF	TGTGCCAGCAGCCAAGATGGTGAGACAGCTTACAATGAGCAGTTCTTC
medium-sized	NA	TRBV6-6	TRBJ2-7	CASSYSPYEQYF	TGTGCCAGCAGTTACTCCCCCTACGAGCAGTACTTC
NA	NA	TRBV25-1	TRBJ1-4	CASSESITGINEKLFF	TGTGCCAGCAGTGAAAGTATTACAGGGATTAATGAAAAACTGTTTTTT
NA	NA	TRBV7-6	TRBJ2-7	CASSLASSHYEQYF	TGTGCCAGCAGCTTAGCAAGCAGCCACTACGAGCAGTACTTC
NA	NA	TRBV9	TRBJ1-4	CASSSGHVINEKLFF	TGTGCCAGCAGCTCCGGACACGTCATTAATGAAAAACTGTTTTTT
NA	NA	TRBV9	TRBJ2-3	CASSVGERGLTDTQYF	TGTGCCAGCAGCGTTGGGGAACGGGGGCTCACAGATACGCAGTATTTT
NA	NA	TRBV2	TRBJ1-5	CASNDWANWPQHF	TGTGCCAGCAACGACTGGGCCAACTGGCCCCAGCATTTT
NA	TRBD1	TRBV6-6	TRBJ2-7	CASSYSRDRGTYEQYF	TGTGCCAGCAGTTACTCGCGGGACAGGGGTACCTACGAGCAGTACTTC
NA	TRBD1	TRBV6-5	TRBJ1-1	CASSVRQGTHTEAFF	TGTGCCAGCAGCGTTAGACAGGGAACCCACACTGAAGCTTTCTTT
NA	NA	TRBV9	TRBJ1-6	CASSRQEFPNSPLHF	TGTGCCAGCAGCAGGCAGGAGTTTCCAAATTCACCCCTCCACTTT
NA	TRBD1	TRBV29-1	TRBJ1-1	CSVLTGTGGQAFF	TGCAGCGTCTTAACCGGGACAGGGGGCCAAGCTTTCTTT
NA	NA	TRBV5-5	TRBJ2-7	CASSLGRIYEQYF	TGTGCCAGCAGCTTGGGACGGATATACGAGCAGTACTTC
NA	NA	TRBV30	TRBJ2-3	CAWSGGDADTQYF	TGTGCCTGGAGTGGGGGGGATGCAGATACGCAGTATTTT
once	NA	TRBV6-4	TRBJ2-1	CASSDSARVNNEQFF	TGTGCCAGCAGTGACTCAGCCAGGGTTAACAATGAGCAGTTCTTC
NA	TRBD2	TRBV27	TRBJ2-2	CASSLAGGPGELFF	TGTGCCAGCAGTTTAGCGGGGGGGCCCGGGGAGCTGTTTTTT
NA	NA	TRBV6-6	TRBJ2-7	CASSAPGGGWYEQYF	TGTGCCAGCAGTGCCCCCGGAGGGGGGTGGTACGAGCAGTACTTC
NA	NA	TRBV5-4	TRBJ2-1	CASSSADSSYNEQFF	TGTGCCAGCAGCTCTGCGGATAGCTCCTACAATGAGCAGTTCTTC
once	NA	TRBV10-1	TRBJ2-1	CASSPVGHPYNEQFF	TGCGCCAGCAGCCCCGTGGGACACCCTTACAATGAGCAGTTCTTC
NA	NA	TRBV2	TRBJ1-1	CASSEALFRGEDTEAFF	TGTGCCAGCAGTGAAGCGCTTTTTAGGGGAGAGGACACTGAAGCTTTCTTT
NA	TRBD1	TRBV6-6	TRBJ1-5	CASSFTGDQPQHF	TGTGCCAGCAGTTTTACAGGGGATCAGCCCCAGCATTTT
NA	NA	TRBV27	TRBJ2-3	CASSSIAQLTDTQYF	TGTGCCAGCAGTTCAATAGCACAGCTCACAGATACGCAGTATTTT
NA	NA	TRBV11-2	TRBJ2-1	CASSQIRSRERSSYNEQFF	TGTGCCAGCAGCCAAATACGTTCACGGGAGCGCAGCTCCTACAATGAGCAGTTCTTC
NA	NA	TRBV9	TRBJ2-2	CASSPIPGLLSGELFF	TGTGCCAGCAGCCCTATTCCGGGACTCCTAAGCGGGGAGCTGTTTTTT
NA	NA	TRBV20-1	TRBJ2-3	CSAQTDTQYF	TGCAGTGCGCAAACAGATACGCAGTATTTT
NA	TRBD1	TRBV10-2	TRBJ1-3	CASSEGQAISGNTIYF	TGCGCCAGCAGTGAGGGACAGGCGATCTCTGGAAACACCATATATTTT
NA	TRBD2	TRBV6-5	TRBJ2-2	CASSLLAGVVGELFF	TGTGCCAGCAGTCTACTAGCGGGGGTTGTCGGGGAGCTGTTTTTT
NA	TRBD2	TRBV6-5	TRBJ2-5	CASSYSRTSGETQYF	TGTGCCAGCAGTTACTCGAGGACTAGCGGAGAGACCCAGTACTTC
NA	NA	TRBV7-9	TRBJ2-6	CASIVVDGKSSGANVLTF	TGTGCCAGCATCGTGGTAGACGGAAAGAGCTCTGGGGCCAACGTCCTGACTTTC
NA	NA	TRBV6-5	TRBJ2-7	CASSYGRLYEQYF	TGTGCCAGCAGTTACGGGAGGCTCTACGAGCAGTACTTC
NA	TRBD2	TRBV27	TRBJ2-5	CASSPRLAGPQETQYF	TGTGCCAGCAGTCCGAGACTAGCGGGACCCCAAGAGACCCAGTACTTC
NA	NA	TRBV28	TRBJ2-7	CASSLAHEQYF	TGTGCCAGCAGTTTAGCACACGAGCAGTACTTC
NA	NA	TRBV27	TRBJ1-1	CASSLQSNTEAFF	TGTGCCAGCAGTTTACAGTCGAACACTGAAGCTTTCTTT
NA	NA	TRBV5-4	TRBJ2-1	CASSRNTGTYNEQFF	TGTGCCAGCAGCCGGAATACCGGGACGTACAATGAGCAGTTCTTC
NA	NA	TRBV4-1	TRBJ2-3	CASSQAGDTQYF	TGCGCCAGCAGCCAAGCAGGAGATACGCAGTATTTT
NA	NA	TRBV2	TRBJ1-5	CASSEGWGQPQHF	TGTGCCAGCAGTGAAGGTTGGGGACAGCCCCAGCATTTT
few	NA	TRBV2	TRBJ2-7	CASKLVGSLYEQYF	TGTGCCAGCAAGTTGGTCGGGAGTCTCTACGAGCAGTACTTC
NA	TRBD1	TRBV5-4	TRBJ1-1	CASSPRTGPETEAFF	TGTGCCAGCAGCCCAAGGACAGGCCCCGAGACTGAAGCTTTCTTT
NA	NA	TRBV9	TRBJ1-2	CASSSGGYGYTF	TGTGCCAGCAGCTCGGGGGGGTATGGCTACACCTTC